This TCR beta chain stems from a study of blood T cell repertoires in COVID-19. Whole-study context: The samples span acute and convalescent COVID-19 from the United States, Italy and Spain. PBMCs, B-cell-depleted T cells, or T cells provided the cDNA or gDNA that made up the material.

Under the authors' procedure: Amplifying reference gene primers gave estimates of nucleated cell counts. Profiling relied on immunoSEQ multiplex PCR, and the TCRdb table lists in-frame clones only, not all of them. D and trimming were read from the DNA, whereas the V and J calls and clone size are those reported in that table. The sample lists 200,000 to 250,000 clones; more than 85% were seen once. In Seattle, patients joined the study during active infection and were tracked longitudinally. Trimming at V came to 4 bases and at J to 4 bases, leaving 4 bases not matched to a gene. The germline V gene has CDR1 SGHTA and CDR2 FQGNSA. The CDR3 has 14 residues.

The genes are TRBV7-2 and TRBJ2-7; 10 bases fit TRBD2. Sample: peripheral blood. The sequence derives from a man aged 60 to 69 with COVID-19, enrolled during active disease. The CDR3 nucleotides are TGTGCCAGCAGCTCCGGGACTAGCGAGTACGAGCAGTACTTC. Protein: CASSSGTSEYEQYF.